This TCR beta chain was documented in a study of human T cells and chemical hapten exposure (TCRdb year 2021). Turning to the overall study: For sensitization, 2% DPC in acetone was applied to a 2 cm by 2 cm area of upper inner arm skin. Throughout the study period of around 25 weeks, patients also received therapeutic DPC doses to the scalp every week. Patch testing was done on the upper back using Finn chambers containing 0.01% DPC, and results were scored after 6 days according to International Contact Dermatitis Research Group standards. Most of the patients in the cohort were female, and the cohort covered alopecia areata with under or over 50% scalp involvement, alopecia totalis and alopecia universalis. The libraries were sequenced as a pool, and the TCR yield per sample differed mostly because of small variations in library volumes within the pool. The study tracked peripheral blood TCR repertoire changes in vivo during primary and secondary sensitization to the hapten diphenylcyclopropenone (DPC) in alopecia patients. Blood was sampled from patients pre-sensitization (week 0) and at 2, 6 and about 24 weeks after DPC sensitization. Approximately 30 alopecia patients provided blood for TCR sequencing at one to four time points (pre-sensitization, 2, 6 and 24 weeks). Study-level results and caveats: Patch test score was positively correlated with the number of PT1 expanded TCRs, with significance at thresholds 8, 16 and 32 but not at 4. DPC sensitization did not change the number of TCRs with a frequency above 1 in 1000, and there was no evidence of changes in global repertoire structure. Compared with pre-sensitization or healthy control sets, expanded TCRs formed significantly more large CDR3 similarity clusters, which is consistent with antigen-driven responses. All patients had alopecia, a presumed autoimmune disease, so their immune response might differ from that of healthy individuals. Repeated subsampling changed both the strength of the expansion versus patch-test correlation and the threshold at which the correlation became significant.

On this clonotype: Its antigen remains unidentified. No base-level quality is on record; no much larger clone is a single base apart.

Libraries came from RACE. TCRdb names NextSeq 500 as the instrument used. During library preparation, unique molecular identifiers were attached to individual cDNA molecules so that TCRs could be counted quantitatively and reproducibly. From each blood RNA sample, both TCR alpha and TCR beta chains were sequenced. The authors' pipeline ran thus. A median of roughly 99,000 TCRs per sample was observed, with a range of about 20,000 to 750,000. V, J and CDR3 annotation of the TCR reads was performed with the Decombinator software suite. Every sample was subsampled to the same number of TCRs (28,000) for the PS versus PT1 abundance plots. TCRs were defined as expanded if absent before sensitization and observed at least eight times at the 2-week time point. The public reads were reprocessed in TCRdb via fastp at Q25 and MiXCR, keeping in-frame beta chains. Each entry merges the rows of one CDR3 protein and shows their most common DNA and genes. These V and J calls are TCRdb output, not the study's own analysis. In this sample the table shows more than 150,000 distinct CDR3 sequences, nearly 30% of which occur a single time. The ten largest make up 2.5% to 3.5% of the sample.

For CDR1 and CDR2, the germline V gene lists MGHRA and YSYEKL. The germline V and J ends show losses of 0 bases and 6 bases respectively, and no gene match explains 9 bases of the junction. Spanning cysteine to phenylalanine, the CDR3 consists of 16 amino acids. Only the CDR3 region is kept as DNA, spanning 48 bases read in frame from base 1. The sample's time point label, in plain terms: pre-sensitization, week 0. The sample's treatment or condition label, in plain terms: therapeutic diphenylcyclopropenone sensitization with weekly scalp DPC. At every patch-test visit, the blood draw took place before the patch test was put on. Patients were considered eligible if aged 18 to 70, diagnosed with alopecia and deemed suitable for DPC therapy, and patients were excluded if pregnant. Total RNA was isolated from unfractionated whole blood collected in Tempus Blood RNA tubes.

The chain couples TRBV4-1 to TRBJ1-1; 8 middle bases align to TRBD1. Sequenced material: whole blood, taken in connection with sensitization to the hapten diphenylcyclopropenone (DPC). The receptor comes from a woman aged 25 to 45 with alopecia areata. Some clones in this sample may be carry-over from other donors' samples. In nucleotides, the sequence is TGCGCCAGCAGCCAAGAGAGGGCAGGGGGCAACGCTGAAGCTTTCTTT. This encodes CASSQERAGGNAEAFF.